This T cell receptor (beta chain) was obtained from a study of cytomegalovirus exposure and HLA in healthy donors. The PCR employed 60 Vbeta primers together with 13 Jbeta primers. Libraries were prepared by immunoSEQ multiplex PCR; TCRdb keeps only in-frame clonotypes and omits some of them. The sample yields 200,000 to 250,000 clones, about four fifths seen once. V was trimmed by 5 bases and J by 0 bases, leaving 10 bases between them. The CDR3 is made up of 15 amino acids. Germline loops: CDR1 MNHEY, CDR2 SVGAGI. This chain joins TRBV6-5 and TRBJ2-2; the D is unclear. Material for sequencing was PBMCs. The sequence was collected from a woman aged 45 to 65 in good health and CMV-seropositive. The CDR3 here is CASSPGRTNTGELFF. CDR3 bases: TGTGCCAGCAGTCCAGGAAGGACGAACACCGGGGAGCTGTTTTTT.